The clone carrying this T cell receptor beta chain was recorded at least ten times. No antigen is known for it. The making of cDNA relied on 5'RACE with 10-nucleotide random UMIs. MiXCR, run by TCRdb on the 5' RACE reads, gives a single entry per CDR3 protein. The sample includes 60,000 to 90,000 distinct CDR3 sequences, about 10% of them seen just once. CDR1 and CDR2 from the germline V gene are SGHDT and YYEEEE. The V and J ends lost 5 bases and 7 bases respectively, with 10 bases between them. This CDR3 contains 12 residues. Time point given: longitudinal time-point 1 (baseline). Maryland, USA blood bank volunteers served as healthy controls. The unsorted libraries originated from 2 million PBMCs that had been stored at -80 C. This entry belongs to a study of neurological immune-mediated disorders. Study-wide results and limits: TCR-beta repertoires seemed private in all groups, with no expanded CDR3 amino acid sequences shared.

Sequenced: PBMCs. The TCR was taken from a man aged 25 to 40 in good health. The chain combines TRBV5-6 with TRBJ2-1; D possibly uses TRBD1 or TRBD2 (5 bases each). CDR3 loop: CASRGVANEQFF. DNA of the CDR3: TGTGCCAGCAGGGGGGTCGCGAATGAGCAGTTCTTC.